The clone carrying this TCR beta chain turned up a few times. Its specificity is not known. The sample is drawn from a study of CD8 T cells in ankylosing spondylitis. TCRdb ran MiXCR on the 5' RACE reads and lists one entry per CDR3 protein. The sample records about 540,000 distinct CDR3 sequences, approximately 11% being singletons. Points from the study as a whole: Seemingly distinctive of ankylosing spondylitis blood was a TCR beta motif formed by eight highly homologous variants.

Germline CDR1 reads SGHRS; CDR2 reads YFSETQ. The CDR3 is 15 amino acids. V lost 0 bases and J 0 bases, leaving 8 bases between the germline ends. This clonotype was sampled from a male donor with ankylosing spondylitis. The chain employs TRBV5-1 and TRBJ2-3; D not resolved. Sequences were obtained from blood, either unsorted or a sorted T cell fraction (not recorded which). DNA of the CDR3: TGCGCCAGCAGCTTGGGACTCCTTAGCACAGATACGCAGTATTTT. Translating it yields CASSLGLLSTDTQYF.